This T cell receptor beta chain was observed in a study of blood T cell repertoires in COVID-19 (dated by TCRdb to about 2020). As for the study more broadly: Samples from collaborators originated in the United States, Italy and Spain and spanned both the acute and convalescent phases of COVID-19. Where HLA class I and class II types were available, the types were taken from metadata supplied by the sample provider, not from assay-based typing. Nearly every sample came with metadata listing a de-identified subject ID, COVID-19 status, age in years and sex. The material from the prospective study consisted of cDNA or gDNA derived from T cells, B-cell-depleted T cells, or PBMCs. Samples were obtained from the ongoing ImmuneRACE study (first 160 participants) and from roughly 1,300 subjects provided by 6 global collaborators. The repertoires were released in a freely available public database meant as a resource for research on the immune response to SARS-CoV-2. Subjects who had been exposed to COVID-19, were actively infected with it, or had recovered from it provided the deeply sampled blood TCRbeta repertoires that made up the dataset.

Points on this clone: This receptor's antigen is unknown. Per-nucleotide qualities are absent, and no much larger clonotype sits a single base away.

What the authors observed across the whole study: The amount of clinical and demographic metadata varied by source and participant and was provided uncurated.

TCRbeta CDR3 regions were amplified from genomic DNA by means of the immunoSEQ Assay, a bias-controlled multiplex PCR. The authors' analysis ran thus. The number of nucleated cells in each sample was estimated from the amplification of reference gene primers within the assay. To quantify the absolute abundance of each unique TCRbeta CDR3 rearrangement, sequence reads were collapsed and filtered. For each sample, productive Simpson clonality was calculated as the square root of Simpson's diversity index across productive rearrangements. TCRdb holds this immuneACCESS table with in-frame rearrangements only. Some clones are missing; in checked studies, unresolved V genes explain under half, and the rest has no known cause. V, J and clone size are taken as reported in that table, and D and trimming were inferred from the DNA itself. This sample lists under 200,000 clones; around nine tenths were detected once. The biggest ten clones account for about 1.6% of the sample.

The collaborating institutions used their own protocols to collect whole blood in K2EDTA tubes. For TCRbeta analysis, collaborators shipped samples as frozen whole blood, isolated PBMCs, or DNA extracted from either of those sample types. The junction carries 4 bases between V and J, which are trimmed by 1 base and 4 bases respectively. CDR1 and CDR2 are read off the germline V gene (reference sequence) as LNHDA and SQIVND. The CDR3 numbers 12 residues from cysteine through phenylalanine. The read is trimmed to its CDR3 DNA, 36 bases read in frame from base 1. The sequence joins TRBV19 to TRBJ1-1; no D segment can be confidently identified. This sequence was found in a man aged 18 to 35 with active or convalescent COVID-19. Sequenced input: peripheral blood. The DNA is TGTGCCAGTAGTATAGGGCCCACTGAAGCTTTCTTT. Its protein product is CASSIGPTEAFF.